Listed here are 7 T cell receptor beta chains from one sample, sequenced in a study of regulatory dendritic cells for organ transplantation. The method was immunoSEQ multiplex PCR; TCRdb's version includes in-frame clones alone and lacks a portion of them. The sample records 30,000 to 40,000 clones, 90% to 95% being singletons. The sequenced sample was naive CD8+ T cells from blood. The sample's subset: CD45RA+ naive T cells. Every receptor here comes from a human donor in good health.

The J gene is TRBJ2-2, the V gene TRBV4-1; maybe TRBD2 (6 bases). Looked up from germline, CDR1 is MGHRA and CDR2 is YSYEKL. The CDR3 covers 13 residues. Trimming took off 4 bases at V and 8 bases at J, with 11 bases between the two ends. CDR3 nucleotide sequence: TGCGCCAGCAGCCCACGCCGGGGGGGGGAGCTGTTTTTT. Translating gives CASSPRRGGELFF.

V gene TRBV7-3 combines with J gene TRBJ2-1; possibly TRBD1 or TRBD2 for D (5 bases each). V gave up 6 bases and J gave up 1 base, with 13 bases separating them. The germline gives CDR1 SGHTA, CDR2 FQGTGA. CDR3 length equals 15 residues. The DNA for the CDR3 is TGTGCCAGCAGTCCAACGGGGACGTCCTACAATGAGCAGTTCTTC. Protein product: CASSPTGTSYNEQFF.

This chain joins TRBV6-6 and TRBJ2-7; 7 bases fit TRBD1. The CDR3 length is 14 residues. V was pared by 2 bases and J by 3 bases, with 4 bases of the junction left unmatched. Germline V gives CDR1 MNHNY, CDR2 SVGAGI (reference sequence). The CDR3 sequence: CASSYGAGGYEQYF. Here the CDR3 DNA reads TGTGCCAGCAGTTACGGGGCAGGGGGCTACGAGCAGTACTTC.

The chain links TRBV5-5 to TRBJ1-2; D gene uncertain. Germline CDR1 is SGHKS and CDR2 is YYEKEE (reference sequence). Trimming removed 1 base at V and 0 bases at J, with 10 bases between. This CDR3 has 15 residues. CDR3 region: CASSLFSGPNYGYTF. The CDR3 nucleotides are TGTGCCAGCAGCTTGTTCTCCGGACCTAACTATGGCTACACCTTC. The whole variable domain, filled in from reference TRBV5-5 and TRBJ1-2, reads DAGVTQSPTHLIKTRGQQVTLRCSPISGHKSVSWYQQVLGQGPQFIFQYYEKEERGRGNFPDRFSARQFPNYSSELNVNALLLGDSALYLCASSLFSGPNYGYTFGSGTRLTVV.

V gene TRBV28 combines with J gene TRBJ2-7; 9 bases fit TRBD2. CDR3 length: 17 amino acids. The trim removed 2 bases at V and 3 bases at J, leaving 11 bases unmatched. CDR1 is MDHEN, CDR2 SYDVKM, per germline. CDR3 sequence reads: CASSLNIRLAENYEQYF. DNA of the CDR3: TGTGCCAGCAGTTTAAATATTAGACTAGCGGAAAACTACGAGCAGTACTTC.

This clone was counted a few times. V gene TRBV27 combines with J gene TRBJ1-2, with D unclear. CDR3 length: 13 residues. V lost 6 bases to trimming and J lost 6 bases, with 14 bases between them. CDR1 and CDR2 from the germline V gene are MNHEY and SMNVEV (reference sequence). In DNA form, the CDR3 reads TGTGCCAGCAGACTCATAGGTTCGAATGGCTACACCTTC. It translates to CASRLIGSNGYTF.

V is TRBV5-6 and J is TRBJ2-7, with no clear D. CDR1 is SGHDT, CDR2 YYEEEE, per germline. This CDR3 region has 12 residues. V lost 0 bases and J lost 3, with 4 bases in between. The CDR3 reads CASSLERYEQYF. In DNA, the CDR3 is TGTGCCAGCAGCTTGGAACGCTACGAGCAGTACTTC. Full variable domain (remainder filled in from reference TRBV5-6 and TRBJ2-7): DAGVTQSPTHLIKTRGQQVTLRCSPKSGHDTVSWYQQALGQGPQFIFQYYEEEERQRGNFPDRFSGHQFPNYSSELNVNALLLGDSALYLCASSLERYEQYFGPGTRLTVT.